The T cell receptor (beta chain) under discussion was sequenced for a study of Tregs in tolerant kidney transplant recipients. General study results and limits: Antigen-driven expansion was suggested because donor-specific Tregs expanded more than all Tregs in tolerant patients. Tregs expanded with activated donor B cells seemed most donor-specific. This study did not directly address biological reproducibility.

Only in-frame clones appear in the TCRdb table, and some are missing; sequencing was by immunoSEQ multiplex PCR. Of about 94,000 clones listed, 90% to 95% were seen once; the top ten hold 0.46%. CDR3 length: 16 residues. The junction had 8 bases not matched to a gene; V was cut back by 5 bases and J by 6 bases. The V gene's germline CDR1 is SEHNR and CDR2 FQNEAQ (reference sequence). A note on this clone: Its antigen is currently unknown.

The chain employs TRBV7-9 and TRBJ2-3; 13 bases align to TRBD2. The sample in question was CD4+ T cells from blood, obtained before the transplant. The TCR was taken from a human donor who received a combined kidney and bone marrow transplant. CDR3 region: CASSRGLAGASDTQYF. CDR3 bases: TGTGCCAGCAGCCGCGGACTAGCGGGAGCCTCTGATACGCAGTATTTT.